What follows are 4 T cell receptor beta chains derived from one specimen sequenced in a study of identical twins. One entry per CDR3 protein, called by TCRdb with MiXCR from the 5' RACE reads. The data show 420,000 or so distinct CDR3 sequences, under 20% seen once. Sequencing was carried out using naive T cells sorted from blood. The receptors come from a middle-aged man in good health.

This clonotype was observed many times. The chain recombines TRBV20-1 with TRBJ1-1, with 7 bases matching TRBD1. CDR3 size: 13 residues. The germline gives CDR1 DFQATT, CDR2 SNEGSKA (reference sequence). Trimming at V came to 5 bases and at J to 7 bases, leaving 10 bases not matched to a gene. The CDR3 loop is CSAGPGQLNEAFF. For the CDR3, the DNA is TGCAGTGCTGGACCGGGACAGCTTAATGAAGCTTTCTTT.

This clonotype was observed a handful of times. V gene TRBV25-1 combines with J gene TRBJ2-6; D may match TRBD1 or TRBD2 (5 bases each). CDR3 length: 17 residues. From germline, CDR1 is MGHDK and CDR2 SYGVNS. The V end lost 5 bases, the J end lost 2 bases, and 16 bases lay between the germline ends. CDR3 coding DNA: TGTGCCAGCAGTAATAGGGACCCCATCGCTGGGGCCAACGTCCTGACTTTC. Protein: CASSNRDPIAGANVLTF.

The chain is built from TRBV10-3 and TRBJ2-3; the match to TRBD2 covers 7 bases. The germline V gene encodes CDR1 ENHRY and CDR2 SYGVKD. V shed 4 bases and J 5 bases; nucleotides not matched to a gene: 6. This CDR3 spans 14 amino acids. The CDR3 DNA is TGTGCCATCAGTGTGAGCGGCGGGGGAGATACGCAGTATTTT. Protein product: CAISVSGGGDTQYF.

This sequence joins TRBV7-8 and TRBJ2-7; TRBD1 is a possible D gene (5 bases). Germline CDR1 and CDR2: SGHVS and FQNEAQ. CDR3 length: 14 residues. V gave up 1 base and J gave up 2 bases, with 9 bases separating them. Here the CDR3 DNA reads TGTGCCAGCAGCTTAGGGACAACGGCCTACGAGCAGTACTTC. It encodes CASSLGTTAYEQYF.